This T cell receptor beta chain emerged from a study of shared clonotypes between healthy human individuals. Repertoires were generated with immunoSEQ multiplex PCR, while TCRdb's copy carries only in-frame clones and drops some. The data show 2 million to 2.5 million clones, approximately 94% seen once. Study results and limitations: Read depth was anticipated to influence clonotype sharing among donors.

To note about this clone: Its target is unknown.

V lost 4 bases to trimming and J lost 2 bases, with 11 bases between them. Germline values: CDR1 MNHNS, CDR2 SASEGT. The CDR3 spans 14 residues. Sample: naive CD4+ T cells sorted from blood. Indicated subset: CD45RA+ positively selected. The chain carries TRBV6-1 and TRBJ1-2; D unresolved. This sequence originates from a young man in good health. DNA of the CDR3: TGTGCCAGCAGTGGGACGGCGGTAAACTATGGCTACACCTTC. It specifies CASSGTAVNYGYTF.